These 11 T cell receptor beta chains were all obtained from the same sample, sequenced in a study of chemoradiotherapy in HPV16-positive cancers. The assay was immunoSEQ multiplex PCR, and TCRdb's table has in-frame clones only and misses some. The data contain around 14,000 clones, roughly 93% of them singletons. The material was blood, obtained from a patient who underwent chemoradiotherapy. These receptors came from a human donor with HPV-associated anogenital cancer.

CDR3 amino acids: CASRTGVDLRDGYTF. CDR3 nucleotides: TGTGCCAGCCGGACAGGGGTGGACTTGAGGGATGGCTACACCTTC. V usage is TRBV6-6 and J usage is TRBJ1-2; 9 bases fit TRBD1. The CDR3 contains 15 residues. Germline CDR1 reads MNHNY; CDR2 reads SVGAGI (reference sequence). After removal of 8 bases from V and 6 bases from J, the junction contained 13 bases not matched to a gene.

V usage is TRBV13 and J usage is TRBJ1-6; 12 bases align to TRBD1. The germline V gene has CDR1 PRHDT and CDR2 FYEKMQ (reference sequence). This CDR3 has 17 amino acids. Germline trimming cut 5 bases from V and 8 bases from J; bases unmatched to any gene: 10. CDR3 region: CASSPPGTGGPYSPLHF. The CDR3 coding sequence is TGTGCCAGCAGCCCGCCCGGGACAGGGGGCCCCTATTCACCCCTCCACTTT.

The chain has TRBV27 and TRBJ2-5, with 8 bases that match TRBD1. Losses at the gene ends were 5 bases for V and 5 bases for J; bases not matched to a gene: 1. Germline V gene sequence: CDR1 MNHEY, CDR2 SMNVEV (reference sequence). The CDR3 is made up of 12 amino acids. This CDR3 is CASSRQGETQYF. CDR3 in DNA: TGTGCCAGCAGTCGACAGGGGGAGACCCAGTACTTC.

The chain employs TRBV7-9 and TRBJ2-3, with TRBD2 identical over 13 bases. J gave up 1 base and V 1 base, and 2 bases lay outside the gene matches. The CDR3 is 17 amino acids. Germline V gene data show CDR1 as SEHNR and CDR2 as FQNEAQ (reference sequence). CDR3 bases: TGTGCCAGCAGCTTAGGACTAGCGGGGGGCCGCACAGATACGCAGTATTTT. Translating it yields CASSLGLAGGRTDTQYF.

The chain links TRBV9 to TRBJ1-3; D may be TRBD1 (6 bases). With 3 bases removed from V and 7 bases from J, the gap between germline ends came to 20 bases. CDR1 is SGDLS and CDR2 is YYNGEE in the germline V gene. The CDR3 loop spans 16 amino acids. The CDR3 sequence is CASSAAGNREGNTIYF. CDR3 nucleotide sequence: TGTGCCAGCAGCGCGGCCGGGAACAGGGAGGGTAACACCATATATTTT. Variable domain in full (rest from reference TRBV9 and TRBJ1-3): DSGVTQTPKHLITATGQRVTLRCSPRSGDLSVYWYQQSLDQGLQFLIQYYNGEERAKGNILERFSAQQFPDLHSELNLSSLELGDSALYFCASSAAGNREGNTIYFGEGSWLTVV.

In its sample, this clone was seen once. As DNA, the CDR3 is TGCGCCAGCAGCCAAGATCCGGGGTCGGAGACCCAGTACTTC. Residues: CASSQDPGSETQYF. This rearrangement joins TRBV4-1 to TRBJ2-5; a weak D match, TRBD2 (5 bases). This CDR3 is 14 amino acids long. The V and J ends lost 0 bases and 5 bases respectively, with 10 bases between them. CDR1 is MGHRA and CDR2 is YSYEKL in the germline V gene.

This clone was counted a few times. The chain links TRBV6-4 to TRBJ2-3, with D perhaps assigned TRBD1 or TRBD2 (5 bases each). Trimming took 3 bases from V and 1 from J, leaving 5 bases between them. From germline, CDR1 is MRHNA and CDR2 SNTAGT. The CDR3 runs to 13 residues. Here the CDR3 reads CASSEGGTDTQYF. Here the CDR3 DNA reads TGTGCCAGCAGTGAGGGGGGCACAGATACGCAGTATTTT.

The chain has TRBV14 and TRBJ1-2; D might be TRBD1 (6 bases). The CDR3 spans 15 residues. V dropped 4 bases and J dropped 2 bases, with 14 bases sitting between them. Germline V gene sequence: CDR1 SGHDN, CDR2 FVKESK. The CDR3 region is CASSRGTGRNYGYTF. For the CDR3, the DNA is TGTGCCAGCAGCCGGGGAACAGGGCGCAACTATGGCTACACCTTC.

The chain couples TRBV2 to TRBJ1-2; D perhaps matches TRBD1 (6 bases). The V gene lost 7 bases and the J gene lost 4 bases, with 13 bases spanning the gap. There are 13 residues in the CDR3. The germline V gene has CDR1 SNHLY and CDR2 FYNNEI. The CDR3 region is CASTQGQVYGYTF. The CDR3 nucleotides read TGTGCCAGCACACAGGGACAAGTCTATGGCTACACCTTC.

In this sample, this clone turned up once. The rearrangement uses TRBV5-4 and TRBJ2-1; tentative D call: TRBD1 (6 bases). V was trimmed by 0 bases and J by 7 bases, leaving 11 bases between them. Germline V gene data show CDR1 as SGHNT and CDR2 as YYREEE (reference sequence). This CDR3 contains 14 residues. CDR3 sequence: CASSLARQGNEQFF. The CDR3 coding sequence is TGTGCCAGCAGCTTGGCGAGGCAGGGGAATGAGCAGTTCTTC.

The chain employs TRBV6-5 and TRBJ2-7; D is possibly TRBD1 (6 bases). Trimming cost V 3 bases and J 3 bases, with 12 bases left between them. CDR1 MNHEY and CDR2 SVGAGI come from the germline V gene. The CDR3 is 14 amino acids. CDR3 nucleotides: TGTGCCAGCAGTTATACAGGGCTGAACTACGAGCAGTACTTC. It encodes CASSYTGLNYEQYF.